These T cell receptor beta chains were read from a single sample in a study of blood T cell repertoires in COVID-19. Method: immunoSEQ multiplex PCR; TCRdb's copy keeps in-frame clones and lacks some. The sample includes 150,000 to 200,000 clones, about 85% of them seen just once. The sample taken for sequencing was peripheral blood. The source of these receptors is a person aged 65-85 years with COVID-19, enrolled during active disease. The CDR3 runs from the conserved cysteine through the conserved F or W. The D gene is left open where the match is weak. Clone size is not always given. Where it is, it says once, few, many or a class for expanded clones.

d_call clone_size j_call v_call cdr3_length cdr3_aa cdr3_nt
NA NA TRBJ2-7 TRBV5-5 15 CASSLEGGVHYEQYF TGTGCCAGCAGCTTGGAGGGCGGGGTTCACTACGAGCAGTACTTC
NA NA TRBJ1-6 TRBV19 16 CASSPITGGADSPLHF TGTGCCAGTAGCCCTATTACGGGGGGCGCGGATTCACCCCTCCACTTT
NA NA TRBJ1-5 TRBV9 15 CASSVGTAENQPQHF TGTGCCAGCAGCGTAGGGACAGCTGAAAATCAGCCCCAGCATTTT
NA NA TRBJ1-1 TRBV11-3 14 CASSFGPTGTEAFF TGTGCCAGCAGCTTTGGTCCTACGGGCACTGAAGCTTTCTTT
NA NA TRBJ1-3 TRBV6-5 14 CASTFAGGGNTIYF TGTGCCAGCACCTTCGCGGGGGGTGGAAACACCATATATTTT
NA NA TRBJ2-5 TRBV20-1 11 CSAYSLETQYF TGCAGTGCCTACTCCTTGGAGACCCAGTACTTC
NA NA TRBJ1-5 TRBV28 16 CASSLWGGGGSQPQHF TGTGCCAGCAGTTTATGGGGGGGAGGAGGGAGCCAGCCCCAGCATTTT
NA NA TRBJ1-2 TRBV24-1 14 CATSDPAGSYGYTF TGTGCCACCAGTGATCCGGCAGGGTCCTATGGCTACACCTTC
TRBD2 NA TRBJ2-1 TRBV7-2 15 CASSLRLAGGNEQFF TGTGCCAGCAGCTTACGACTAGCGGGGGGGAATGAGCAGTTCTTC
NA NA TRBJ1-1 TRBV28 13 CASIPGEGTEAFF TGTGCCAGCATTCCAGGGGAGGGGACTGAAGCTTTCTTT
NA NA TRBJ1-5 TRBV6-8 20 CASSYSAPVIRTGSGKPQHF TGTGCCAGCAGTTACTCAGCCCCCGTGATTAGGACGGGGAGTGGGAAGCCCCAGCATTTT
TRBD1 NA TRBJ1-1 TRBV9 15 CASSVEGTVNTEAFF TGTGCCAGCAGCGTAGAAGGGACAGTGAACACTGAAGCTTTCTTT
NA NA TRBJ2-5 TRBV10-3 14 CAIRSSGGGETQYF TGTGCCATCCGATCATCCGGGGGTGGTGAGACCCAGTACTTC
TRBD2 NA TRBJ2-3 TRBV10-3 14 CAISGGLAENTQYF TGTGCCATCAGTGGGGGACTAGCGGAAAATACGCAGTATTTT
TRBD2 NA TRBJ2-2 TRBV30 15 CAWSLGLAGTGELFF TGTGCCTGGAGCCTGGGACTAGCGGGCACCGGGGAGCTGTTTTTT
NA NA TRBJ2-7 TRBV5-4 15 CASSLRQVSSYEQYF TGTGCCAGCAGTCTTAGACAGGTCAGCTCCTACGAGCAGTACTTC
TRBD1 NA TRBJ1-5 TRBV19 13 CASSAGTGKPQHF TGTGCCAGTAGTGCTGGGACAGGGAAGCCCCAGCATTTT
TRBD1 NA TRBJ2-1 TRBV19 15 CASSLGQGAYNEQFF TGTGCCAGTAGTCTTGGTCAGGGGGCTTACAATGAGCAGTTCTTC
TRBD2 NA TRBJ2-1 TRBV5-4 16 CASSRENGLAYNEQFF TGTGCCAGCAGCCGAGAAAATGGACTAGCCTACAATGAGCAGTTCTTC
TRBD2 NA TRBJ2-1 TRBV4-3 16 CASSRSGLAVDNEQFF TGCGCCAGCAGCCGGTCGGGACTAGCTGTGGACAATGAGCAGTTCTTC
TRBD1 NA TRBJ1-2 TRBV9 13 CASSATGGYGYTF TGTGCCAGCAGCGCAACAGGGGGCTATGGCTACACCTTC
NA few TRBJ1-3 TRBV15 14 CATSRDRGRNTIYF TGTGCCACCAGCAGAGACAGGGGTAGAAACACCATATATTTT
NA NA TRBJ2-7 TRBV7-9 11 CALLTPYEQYF TGTGCCCTCCTGACACCGTACGAGCAGTACTTC
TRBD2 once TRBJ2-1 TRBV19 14 CASRGTSGTNEQFF TGTGCCAGTCGTGGGACTAGCGGGACGAATGAGCAGTTCTTC
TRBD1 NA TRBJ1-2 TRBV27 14 CASKPTGGNYGYTF TGTGCCAGCAAACCAACAGGGGGCAACTATGGCTACACCTTC
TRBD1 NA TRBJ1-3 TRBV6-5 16 CASSSIDRGSGNTIYF TGTGCCAGCAGTTCAATCGACAGGGGCTCTGGAAACACCATATATTTT
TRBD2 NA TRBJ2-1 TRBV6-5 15 CASRLAGGRYNEQFF TGTGCCAGCAGACTAGCGGGAGGCCGTTACAATGAGCAGTTCTTC